These T cell receptor beta chains were read from a single sample in a study of blood T cell repertoires in COVID-19. Using immunoSEQ multiplex PCR, the repertoire was profiled, and TCRdb retains in-frame clones only, with some absent. Counted here are 170,000 or so clones, 75% to 90% occurring once; the ten biggest clones make up under 3.5%. Sequenced input: peripheral blood. The receptors come from a woman aged 55-69 years with acute or convalescent COVID-19. The CDR3 runs from the conserved cysteine through the conserved F or W. The order of the fields is J gene, D gene, clone size, V gene, CDR3 protein, CDR3 DNA. The D gene is left open where the match is weak. A clone size is listed for some rows: how often the clone was seen (once, few, many), or a class if it is expanded.

J: TRBJ2-2
D: .
size: .
V: TRBV6-4
CDR3: CASSSGDTGELFF
DNA: TGTGCCAGCAGTTCGGGGGACACCGGGGAGCTGTTTTTT

J: TRBJ2-1
D: TRBD2
size: .
V: TRBV3-1/TRBV3-2
CDR3: CASSQEAGAGRNEQFF
DNA: TGTGCCAGCAGCCAAGAAGCGGGGGCCGGGCGCAATGAGCAGTTCTTC

J: TRBJ2-7
D: TRBD2
size: .
V: TRBV29-1
CDR3: CSVEGLSGPYF
DNA: TGCAGCGTTGAGGGCCTTAGCGGGCCGTACTTC

J: TRBJ1-1
D: TRBD1
size: .
V: TRBV7-9
CDR3: CASSLTTGVNTEAFF
DNA: TGTGCCAGCAGCTTGACCACAGGGGTGAACACTGAAGCTTTCTTT

J: TRBJ1-2
D: .
size: .
V: TRBV6-4
CDR3: CASSDSDSNYGYTF
DNA: TGTGCCAGCAGTGACTCCGACAGTAACTATGGCTACACCTTC

J: TRBJ1-6
D: .
size: once
V: TRBV2
CDR3: CASSAQGYNSPLHF
DNA: TGTGCCAGCAGTGCGCAGGGGTATAATTCACCCCTCCACTTT

J: TRBJ1-2
D: .
size: .
V: TRBV6-5
CDR3: CASRTTGTAYGYTF
DNA: TGTGCCAGCAGAACCACAGGAACAGCATATGGCTACACCTTC

J: TRBJ2-3
D: TRBD2
size: .
V: TRBV6-6
CDR3: CASSSGLAGTDTQYF
DNA: TGTGCCAGCAGTTCAGGACTAGCGGGCACAGATACGCAGTATTTT

J: TRBJ1-1
D: TRBD1
size: .
V: TRBV5-1
CDR3: CASRGDRGDEAFF
DNA: TGCGCCAGCAGAGGTGACAGGGGTGATGAAGCTTTCTTT

J: TRBJ1-6
D: .
size: .
V: TRBV4-3
CDR3: CASSQDFRLNSPLHF
DNA: TGCGCCAGCAGCCAAGATTTCAGGTTAAATTCACCCCTCCACTTT

J: TRBJ1-2
D: .
size: .
V: TRBV29-1
CDR3: CSVPNSGAGYTF
DNA: TGCAGCGTTCCCAACTCGGGAGCGGGCTACACCTTC

J: TRBJ2-7
D: .
size: once
V: TRBV10-3
CDR3: CAISEGGASYEQYF
DNA: TGTGCCATCAGTGAGGGTGGGGCCTCCTACGAGCAGTACTTC

J: TRBJ2-5
D: .
size: .
V: TRBV29-1
CDR3: CSVVGDGTKRTQYF
DNA: TGCAGCGTTGTAGGGGACGGGACAAAGAGAACCCAGTACTTC

J: TRBJ1-5
D: .
size: .
V: TRBV30
CDR3: CAWSVQVGNQPQHF
DNA: TGTGCCTGGAGTGTACAGGTGGGCAATCAGCCCCAGCATTTT

J: TRBJ2-3
D: TRBD2
size: .
V: TRBV19
CDR3: CASSRVGTTSTDTQYF
DNA: TGTGCCAGTAGCCGGGTCGGGACTACTAGCACAGATACGCAGTATTTT

J: TRBJ1-1
D: .
size: .
V: TRBV15
CDR3: CATSRTANTEAFF
DNA: TGTGCCACCAGCAGAACAGCGAACACTGAAGCTTTCTTT

J: TRBJ1-6
D: .
size: .
V: TRBV27
CDR3: CASSFDSVPSYNSPLHF
DNA: TGTGCCAGCAGTTTCGACAGTGTCCCCTCCTATAATTCACCCCTCCACTTT

J: TRBJ1-4
D: .
size: .
V: TRBV5-5
CDR3: CASSSSTDTNEKLFF
DNA: TGTGCCAGCAGCTCGTCGACAGACACTAATGAAAAACTGTTTTTT

J: TRBJ1-1
D: .
size: .
V: TRBV27
CDR3: CASTPDRSMNTEAFF
DNA: TGTGCCAGCACGCCGGACAGAAGTATGAACACTGAAGCTTTCTTT

J: TRBJ2-7
D: .
size: .
V: TRBV7-2
CDR3: CASSYPGDTEQYF
DNA: TGTGCCAGCAGCTATCCGGGGGATACCGAGCAGTACTTC

J: TRBJ1-6
D: .
size: .
V: TRBV5-4
CDR3: CASSLGVSSPLHF
DNA: TGTGCCAGCAGCTTGGGCGTTTCTTCACCCCTCCACTTT

J: TRBJ2-1
D: .
size: .
V: TRBV7-9
CDR3: CASSLTGTQVSEQFF
DNA: TGTGCCAGCAGCTTAACCGGGACACAGGTCAGTGAGCAGTTCTTC

J: TRBJ2-1
D: .
size: .
V: TRBV7-2
CDR3: CASSLDYAGYNEQFF
DNA: TGTGCCAGCAGCTTAGATTACGCGGGATACAATGAGCAGTTCTTC

J: TRBJ2-3
D: .
size: few
V: TRBV24-1
CDR3: CATSPSRAEGITQYF
DNA: TGTGCCACCAGCCCCTCGCGGGCGGAAGGGATTACGCAGTATTTT

J: TRBJ2-2
D: TRBD2
size: .
V: TRBV6-4
CDR3: CASSDSPLLAGFTGELFF
DNA: TGTGCCAGCAGTGACTCCCCTTTACTAGCGGGGTTCACCGGGGAGCTGTTTTTT

J: TRBJ2-1
D: .
size: .
V: TRBV6-2/TRBV6-3
CDR3: CASSPRGALRNEQFF
DNA: TGTGCCAGCAGTCCCCGGGGTGCCTTGCGTAATGAGCAGTTCTTC

J: TRBJ2-3
D: TRBD2
size: .
V: TRBV19
CDR3: CATSGLAVLSDTQYF
DNA: TGTGCCACCTCCGGACTAGCGGTTTTGTCAGATACGCAGTATTTT

J: TRBJ1-5
D: .
size: .
V: TRBV6-1
CDR3: CASSEPSRQFSNQPQHF
DNA: TGTGCCAGCAGTGAACCCTCCCGACAGTTTAGCAATCAGCCCCAGCATTTT

J: TRBJ2-7
D: TRBD1
size: .
V: TRBV7-4
CDR3: CASSLTGAYEQYF
DNA: TGTGCCAGCAGCTTGACAGGGGCCTACGAGCAGTACTTC

J: TRBJ1-1
D: .
size: .
V: TRBV6-5
CDR3: CASSYLDWGGTEAFF
DNA: TGTGCCAGCAGTTACCTGGACTGGGGGGGCACTGAAGCTTTCTTT

J: TRBJ2-2
D: TRBD1
size: .
V: TRBV15
CDR3: CATSRPGTGSGELFF
DNA: TGTGCCACCAGCCGTCCCGGGACAGGGTCCGGGGAGCTGTTTTTT

J: TRBJ1-5
D: TRBD1
size: .
V: TRBV25-1
CDR3: CASSEAGTGKGQPQHF
DNA: TGTGCCAGCAGTGAAGCCGGGACAGGGAAGGGTCAGCCCCAGCATTTT

J: TRBJ1-1
D: .
size: .
V: TRBV10-3
CDR3: CAISPGSLGAFF
DNA: TGTGCCATCAGTCCCGGGTCTTTGGGAGCTTTCTTT

J: TRBJ2-7
D: TRBD2
size: once
V: TRBV6-5
CDR3: CASNYWEGEQYF
DNA: TGTGCCAGCAACTATTGGGAGGGCGAGCAGTACTTC

J: TRBJ1-1
D: .
size: .
V: TRBV2
CDR3: CASSTANRDKENTEAFF
DNA: TGTGCCAGCAGTACGGCCAACCGGGACAAGGAAAACACTGAAGCTTTCTTT

J: TRBJ1-1
D: .
size: .
V: TRBV18
CDR3: CASSLVDRNTEAFF
DNA: TGTGCCAGCTCACTAGTGGACAGGAACACTGAAGCTTTCTTT

J: TRBJ2-7
D: .
size: .
V: TRBV6-2/TRBV6-3
CDR3: CASSYLPTVAYEQYF
DNA: TGTGCCAGCAGTTACCTCCCGACAGTAGCCTACGAGCAGTACTTC

J: TRBJ1-2
D: .
size: .
V: TRBV7-8
CDR3: CASSSLANYGYTF
DNA: TGTGCCAGCAGCTCGCTAGCTAACTATGGCTACACCTTC

J: TRBJ1-2
D: TRBD1
size: .
V: TRBV5-4
CDR3: CASSLGGQGHYGYTF
DNA: TGTGCCAGCAGCTTGGGTGGACAGGGCCACTATGGCTACACCTTC

J: TRBJ1-1
D: .
size: .
V: TRBV11-2
CDR3: CASSSGGREGLNTEAFF
DNA: TGTGCCAGCAGCTCGGGGGGCAGGGAGGGCTTGAACACTGAAGCTTTCTTT

J: TRBJ2-1
D: TRBD2
size: .
V: TRBV9
CDR3: CASSVALAGYNEQFF
DNA: TGTGCCAGCAGCGTAGCCCTAGCGGGGTACAATGAGCAGTTCTTC

J: TRBJ1-1
D: .
size: .
V: TRBV2
CDR3: CASSESGGGDTEAFF
DNA: TGTGCCAGCAGTGAAAGTGGTGGGGGGGACACTGAAGCTTTCTTT

J: TRBJ2-5
D: TRBD2
size: .
V: TRBV11-2
CDR3: CASSSPFSGGKETQYF
DNA: TGTGCCAGCAGCTCCCCGTTTAGCGGGGGGAAAGAGACCCAGTACTTC

J: TRBJ1-1
D: .
size: .
V: TRBV15
CDR3: CATSRTQRDLMNTEAFF
DNA: TGTGCCACCAGCAGAACCCAACGGGATCTCATGAACACTGAAGCTTTCTTT

J: TRBJ1-4
D: .
size: .
V: TRBV28
CDR3: CASRGRGANEKLFF
DNA: TGTGCCAGCAGGGGGAGAGGAGCTAATGAAAAACTGTTTTTT

J: TRBJ2-2
D: TRBD1
size: .
V: TRBV7-9
CDR3: CASRRKTGQGEFGELFF
DNA: TGTGCCAGCCGACGAAAGACGGGACAGGGGGAGTTCGGGGAGCTGTTTTTT

J: TRBJ1-2
D: .
size: .
V: TRBV9
CDR3: CASSVAEDYGYTF
DNA: TGTGCCAGCAGCGTAGCGGAGGACTATGGCTACACCTTC

J: TRBJ1-2
D: .
size: .
V: TRBV20-1
CDR3: CSASKQNTNYGYTF
DNA: TGCAGTGCTAGTAAACAGAATACTAACTATGGCTACACCTTC

J: TRBJ2-5
D: TRBD2
size: .
V: TRBV3-1/TRBV3-2
CDR3: CASSQAAGGETQYF
DNA: TGTGCCAGCAGCCAAGCAGCGGGGGGGGAGACCCAGTACTTC

J: TRBJ2-5
D: TRBD1
size: .
V: TRBV5-1
CDR3: CASNQGVQETQYF
DNA: TGCGCCAGCAACCAGGGGGTTCAAGAGACCCAGTACTTC